This entry lists 21 T cell receptor beta chains sequenced from one sample in a study of OX40 agonist ivuxolimab in advanced cancers. Clones were read by immunoSEQ multiplex PCR, and TCRdb kept only the in-frame ones, dropping some. The repertoire holds about 69,000 clones, about 90% seen once, with 8% to 11% in the top ten. The input for sequencing was CD4+ or CD8+ T cells sorted from blood, taken in a trial of the OX40 agonist ivuxolimab. The receptors originated from an adult with an advanced solid tumor such as melanoma, head and neck, liver or kidney cancer.

This clone has a handful of counts. This sequence joins TRBV6-1 and TRBJ1-1; D unclear. The CDR3 runs 14 residues. V was trimmed by 4 bases and J by 1 base, leaving 10 bases between them. Germline V gene lookup returns CDR1 MNHNS and CDR2 SASEGT. CDR3 bases: TGTGCCAGCAGTGGGACGGTGCCGAACACTGAAGCTTTCTTT. It yields the protein CASSGTVPNTEAFF.

The V and J genes are TRBV6-1 and TRBJ2-7; a possible D gene is TRBD2 (6 bases). The CDR3 loop spans 14 amino acids. Germline V CDR1 and CDR2: MNHNS, SASEGT. The V and J ends lost 4 bases and 3 bases respectively, with 13 bases between them. The CDR3 nucleotides read TGTGCCAGCAGTGTTCTACCTAGCGTCTACGAGCAGTACTTC. Translating it yields CASSVLPSVYEQYF.

The CDR3 sequence is CASSLTGGFTDTQYF. CDR3 sequence (DNA): TGTGCCAGCAGCTTAACCGGCGGGTTCACAGATACGCAGTATTTT. The gene calls are TRBV7-3 and TRBJ2-3; D is perhaps TRBD2 (5 bases). This CDR3 comprises 15 residues. The ends were cut back, 0 bases at V and 2 bases at J, with 9 bases in the middle. Germline lookup yields CDR1 SGHTA and CDR2 FQGTGA.

The chain links TRBV7-9 to TRBJ2-3, with no clear D. Germline V lookup: CDR1 SEHNR, CDR2 FQNEAQ (reference sequence). Trimming left V 8 bases short and J 6 bases short, with 6 bases between. CDR3 size: 10 residues. CDR3 region: CASARDTQYF. DNA of the CDR3: TGTGCCAGCGCACGGGATACGCAGTATTTT. Full variable domain (missing parts from reference TRBV7-9 and TRBJ2-3): DTGVSQNPRHKITKRGQNVTFRCDPISEHNRLYWYRQTLGQGPEFLTYFQNEAQLEKSRLLSDRFSAERPKGSFSTLEIQRTEQGDSAMYLCASARDTQYFGPGTRLTVL.

This sequence joins TRBV30 and TRBJ1-5, with a possible D match to TRBD1 (6 bases). Trimming stripped 7 bases from V and 6 bases from J, with 16 bases between. This CDR3 contains 13 residues. Germline-derived CDR1 and CDR2 are GTSNPN and SVGIG (reference sequence). The CDR3 reads CAYRDTFFQPQHF. The CDR3 DNA follows: TGTGCCTACCGGGACACCTTTTTTCAGCCCCAGCATTTT.

The CDR3 protein is CASSESGDTGELFF. The CDR3 bases are TGCGCCAGCAGTGAGTCTGGAGACACCGGGGAGCTGTTTTTT. The V gene is TRBV10-2, the J gene TRBJ2-2; no firm D call. The length of the CDR3 is 14 residues. The germline gives CDR1 WSHSY, CDR2 SAAADI. Trimming removed 0 bases from V and 3 bases from J, with 5 bases in between.

V usage is TRBV7-2 and J usage is TRBJ2-3; D remains unclear. There are 15 residues in the CDR3. Trimming took off 3 bases at V and 4 bases at J, with 14 bases between the two ends. Germline CDR1 SGHTA, CDR2 FQGNSA. The CDR3 DNA reads as TGTGCCAGCAGCTTGACCCCGTGGGTTCCAGATACGCAGTATTTT. It is translated as CASSLTPWVPDTQYF.

This clone was observed once. The chain employs TRBV5-5 and TRBJ2-2; 7 bases agree with TRBD2. Unmatched junction bases numbered 6, after V lost 4 bases and J lost 6 bases. Germline values: CDR1 SGHKS, CDR2 YYEKEE (reference sequence). The CDR3 is 14 residues long. The CDR3 is CASSLTSVAGELFF. CDR3 nucleotides: TGTGCCAGCAGCCTAACTAGCGTAGCCGGGGAGCTGTTTTTT.

This chain joins TRBV7-3 and TRBJ2-3; the D gene is possibly TRBD1 (5 bases). This CDR3 has 13 residues. Germline lookup yields CDR1 SGHTA and CDR2 FQGTGA. Between the trimmed V and J ends, which lost 8 bases and 6 bases, there was a span of 15 bases. The CDR3 is CASSWGREDTQYF. The CDR3 DNA reads as TGTGCCAGCTCCTGGGGCCGAGAGGATACGCAGTATTTT.

The CDR3 bases are TGTGCCAGCTCACCAGAGACAGGGATCGGGACTGAAGCTTTCTTT. Amino acid sequence: CASSPETGIGTEAFF. The chain uses TRBV18 and TRBJ1-1; 7 nucleotides match TRBD1. This CDR3 has 15 amino acids. Per germline, CDR1 KGHSH and CDR2 LQKENI. Trimming took 2 bases from V and 5 from J; bases not matched to a gene: 8.

The DNA for the CDR3 is TGTGCCACCAGCAGAGATGGCCTCCCTGCAGATACGCAGTATTTT. Translating gives CATSRDGLPADTQYF. The V call is TRBV15, the J call TRBJ2-3; D is uncertain. The CDR3 has 15 residues. Germline V gene sequence: CDR1 LNHNV, CDR2 YYDKDF (reference sequence). V was cut by 0 bases and J by 4 bases, with 11 bases left in between.

This chain links TRBV18 with TRBJ1-2; D is possibly TRBD1 (5 bases). Trimming shortened V by 5 bases and J by 7 bases, and 14 bases separated the two germline ends. The CDR3 loop spans 13 amino acids. Germline V lookup: CDR1 KGHSH, CDR2 LQKENI. The CDR3 spells CASSEGRVTGYTF. The DNA of the CDR3 is TGTGCCAGCTCAGAGGGACGTGTGACTGGCTACACCTTC.

The chain links TRBV28 to TRBJ2-3, with TRBD2 identical over 12 bases. V gave up 4 bases and J gave up 0 bases; unmatched junction bases: 8. The CDR3 has 18 amino acids. Germline V gene lookup returns CDR1 MDHEN and CDR2 SYDVKM. The CDR3 spells CASSYAGLAGRSTDTQYF. In DNA, the CDR3 is TGTGCCAGCAGTTACGCGGGACTAGCGGGCCGTAGCACAGATACGCAGTATTTT.

This sequence joins TRBV6-5 and TRBJ2-1; D unresolved. Germline V gene sequence: CDR1 MNHEY, CDR2 SVGAGI. V was cut by 2 bases and J by 3 bases, with 11 bases left in between. This CDR3 has 15 amino acids. In nucleotides, the CDR3 is TGTGCCAGCAGTTACAGGGCCGCTGGCTACAATGAGCAGTTCTTC. It yields the protein CASSYRAAGYNEQFF.

Concerning this clone itself: Other DNA sequences in the sample encode the same CDR3. The rearrangement uses TRBV7-3 and TRBJ2-1, with TRBD2 as a possible D gene (6 bases). Germline assignment: CDR1 SGHTA and CDR2 FQGTGA. The V end lost 0 bases, the J end lost 0 bases, and 6 bases lay between the germline ends. The CDR3 contains 15 residues. The CDR3 DNA follows: TGTGCCAGCAGCTTAACCGGGAGCTCCTACAATGAGCAGTTCTTC. It is translated as CASSLTGSSYNEQFF.

The chain has TRBV28 and TRBJ1-5, with D unresolved. The germline V and J ends were trimmed by 4 bases and 3 bases, with 7 bases remaining between them. The CDR3 runs to 13 residues. Germline values: CDR1 MDHEN, CDR2 SYDVKM. This chain's CDR3 is CASSSDLNQPQHF. Here the CDR3 DNA reads TGTGCCAGCAGTTCCGACCTCAATCAGCCCCAGCATTTT.

In this sample, this clone turned up once. The chain has TRBV5-1 and TRBJ2-2; TRBD2 agrees at 8 bases. V gave up 1 base and J gave up 4 bases; unmatched junction bases: 0. The CDR3 has 14 residues. CDR1 is SGHRS, CDR2 YFSETQ, per germline. CDR3 DNA sequence: TGCGCCAGCAGCTTGAGCGGGAGCACCGGGGAGCTGTTTTTT. Amino acid sequence: CASSLSGSTGELFF.

On this clone: A junction boundary mismatches the germline segment, possibly from a read error. J is TRBJ1-2 and V is TRBV18; 9 bases fit TRBD1. CDR1 and CDR2 from the germline V gene are KGHSH and LQKENI. The CDR3 extends over 14 amino acids. Here the CDR3 DNA reads TGTGCCAGCTCCCCACAGGGGGCGCTTAAGACGGTCACCTTC. It specifies CASSPQGALKTVTF.

This clone was detected only a few times. The V and J genes are TRBV18 and TRBJ1-4, with D unresolved. Germline V lookup: CDR1 KGHSH, CDR2 LQKENI. The CDR3 length is 11 residues. V shed 2 bases and J shed 6 bases, with 1 base lying between them. This CDR3 is CASSPDEKLFF. In DNA form, the CDR3 reads TGTGCCAGCTCACCAGATGAAAAACTGTTTTTT.

In DNA form, the CDR3 reads TGTGCCAGCAGTTTGGACAGAAACTATGGCTACACCTTC. Its protein product is CASSLDRNYGYTF. The V and J genes are TRBV6-6 and TRBJ1-2, with D possibly TRBD1 on 6 matching bases. This CDR3 has 13 amino acids. V was trimmed by 4 bases and J by 2 bases, leaving 8 bases between them. Germline CDR1 and CDR2: MNHNY and SVGAGI (reference sequence).

This clone showed up just once. The rearrangement links TRBV6-6 to TRBJ1-1; no firm D call. The V end was cut by 4 bases, the J end by 5 bases, with 5 bases between. The CDR3 has 11 residues. Germline CDR1 reads MNHNY; CDR2 reads SVGAGI (reference sequence). The CDR3 nucleotides are TGTGCCAGCAGTTCGCCTACTGAAGCTTTCTTT. This translates into CASSSPTEAFF.